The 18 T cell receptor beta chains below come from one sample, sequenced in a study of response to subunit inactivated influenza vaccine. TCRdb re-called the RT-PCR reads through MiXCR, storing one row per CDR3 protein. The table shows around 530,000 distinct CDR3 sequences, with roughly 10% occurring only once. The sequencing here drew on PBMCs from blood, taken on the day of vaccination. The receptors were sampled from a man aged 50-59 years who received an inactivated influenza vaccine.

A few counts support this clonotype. CDR3 sequence reads: CASSQGQLSPLHF. CDR3 in DNA: TGTGCCAGCAGCCAGGGACAGTTATCCCCCCTCCACTTT. The rearrangement links TRBV7-2 to TRBJ1-6, with TRBD1 matching 7 bases. V lost 5 bases to trimming and J lost 13 bases; unmatched junction nucleotides: 8. CDR3 length: 13 amino acids. Germline loops: CDR1 SGHTA, CDR2 FQGNSA.

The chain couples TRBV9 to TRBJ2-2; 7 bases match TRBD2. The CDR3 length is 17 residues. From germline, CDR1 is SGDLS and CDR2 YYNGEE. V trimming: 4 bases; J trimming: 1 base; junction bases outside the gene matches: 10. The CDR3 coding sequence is TGTGCCAGCAGCCTCGGCTTGTGGGAGGGGAACACCGGGGAGCTGTTTTTT. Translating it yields CASSLGLWEGNTGELFF.

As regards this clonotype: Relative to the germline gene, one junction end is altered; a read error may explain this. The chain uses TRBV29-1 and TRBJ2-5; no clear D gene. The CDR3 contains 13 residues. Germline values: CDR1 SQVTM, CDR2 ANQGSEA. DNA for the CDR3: TGCAGCATTGAAGATCTAGATTTCGGGACCCAGTACTTC. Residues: CSIEDLDFGTQYF.

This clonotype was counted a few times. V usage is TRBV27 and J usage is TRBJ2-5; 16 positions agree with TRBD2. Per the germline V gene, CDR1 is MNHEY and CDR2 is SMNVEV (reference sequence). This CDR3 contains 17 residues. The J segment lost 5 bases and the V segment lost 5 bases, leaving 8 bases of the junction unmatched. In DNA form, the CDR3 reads TGTGCCAGCAGTAGGGGACTAGCGGGAGGGCCTAGGGAGACCCAGTACTTC. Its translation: CASSRGLAGGPRETQYF.

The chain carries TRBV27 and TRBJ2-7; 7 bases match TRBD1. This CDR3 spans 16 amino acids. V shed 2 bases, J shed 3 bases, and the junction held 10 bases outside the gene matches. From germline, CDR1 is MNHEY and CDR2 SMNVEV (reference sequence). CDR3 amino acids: CASSLTRQGGHYEQYF. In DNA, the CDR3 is TGTGCCAGCAGTTTAACGAGACAGGGCGGCCACTACGAGCAGTACTTC.

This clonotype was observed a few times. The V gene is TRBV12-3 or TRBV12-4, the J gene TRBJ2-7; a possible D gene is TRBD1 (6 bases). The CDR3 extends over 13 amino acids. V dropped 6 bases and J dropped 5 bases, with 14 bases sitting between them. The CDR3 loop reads CASRAQGFHEQYF. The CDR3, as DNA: TGTGCCAGCAGGGCCCAGGGGTTCCACGAGCAGTACTTC.

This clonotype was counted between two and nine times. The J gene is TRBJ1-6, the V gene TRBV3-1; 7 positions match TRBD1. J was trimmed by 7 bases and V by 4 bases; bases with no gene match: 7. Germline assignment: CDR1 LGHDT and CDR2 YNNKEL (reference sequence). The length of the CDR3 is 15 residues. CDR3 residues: CASSLRQGQNSPLHF. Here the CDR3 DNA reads TGTGCCAGCAGCCTGCGACAGGGCCAGAATTCACCCCTCCACTTT.

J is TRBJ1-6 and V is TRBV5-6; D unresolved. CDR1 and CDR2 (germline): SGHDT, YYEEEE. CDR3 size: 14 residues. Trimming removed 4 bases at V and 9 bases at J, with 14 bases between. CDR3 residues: CASSPPVLGSPLHF. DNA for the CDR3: TGTGCCAGCAGCCCTCCGGTCCTGGGTTCACCCCTCCACTTT.

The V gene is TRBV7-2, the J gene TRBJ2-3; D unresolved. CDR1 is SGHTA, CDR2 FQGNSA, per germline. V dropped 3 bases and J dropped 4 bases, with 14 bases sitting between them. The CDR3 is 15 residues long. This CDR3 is CASSLMGLGADTQYF. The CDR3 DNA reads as TGTGCCAGCAGCTTGATGGGCCTGGGCGCAGATACGCAGTATTTT.

In nucleotides, the CDR3 is TGCAGCGTGCAAAGGACAGGGGCTAGCTACGAGCAGTACTTC. Its translation is CSVQRTGASYEQYF. The V and J genes are TRBV29-1 and TRBJ2-7, with 9 bases identical to TRBD1. Trimming at V came to 6 bases and at J to 3 bases, leaving 9 bases not matched to a gene. The CDR3 length is 14 residues. CDR1 and CDR2 from the germline V gene are SQVTM and ANQGSEA.

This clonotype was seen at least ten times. The CDR3 region has the DNA TGCAGCGTCATAGCTTCCTACGAGCAGTACTTC. Its protein product is CSVIASYEQYF. The V gene is TRBV29-1, the J gene TRBJ2-7; D is unclear. The CDR3 is made up of 11 amino acids. V lost 6 bases and J lost 1, with 7 bases in between. Germline V gene lookup returns CDR1 SQVTM and CDR2 ANQGSEA.

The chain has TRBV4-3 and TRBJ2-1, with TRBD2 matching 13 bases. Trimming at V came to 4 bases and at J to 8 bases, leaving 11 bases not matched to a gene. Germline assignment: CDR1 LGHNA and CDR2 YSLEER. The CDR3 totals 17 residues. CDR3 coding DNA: TGCGCCAGCAGCCCACTAGCGGGAGGGTTTCTCCCCGATGAGCAGTTCTTC. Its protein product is CASSPLAGGFLPDEQFF.

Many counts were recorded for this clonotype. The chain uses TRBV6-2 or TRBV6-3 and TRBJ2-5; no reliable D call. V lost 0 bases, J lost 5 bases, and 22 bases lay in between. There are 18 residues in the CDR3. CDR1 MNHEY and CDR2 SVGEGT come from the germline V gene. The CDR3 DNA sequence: TGTGCCAGCAGTTACTCGGTTTTTGGTACGCCCTTAGGGGAGACCCAGTACTTC. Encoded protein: CASSYSVFGTPLGETQYF.

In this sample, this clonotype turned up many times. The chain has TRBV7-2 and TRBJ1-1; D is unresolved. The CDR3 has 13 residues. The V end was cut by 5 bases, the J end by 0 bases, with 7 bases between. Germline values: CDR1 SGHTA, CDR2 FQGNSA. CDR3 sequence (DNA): TGTGCCAGCAGCCCTCATATGAACACTGAAGCTTTCTTT. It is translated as CASSPHMNTEAFF.

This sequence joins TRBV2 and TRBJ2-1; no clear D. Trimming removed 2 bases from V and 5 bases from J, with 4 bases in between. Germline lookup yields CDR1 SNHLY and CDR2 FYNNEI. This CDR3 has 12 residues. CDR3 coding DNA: TGTGCCAGCAGTGAAAGCCACAATGAGCAGTTCTTC. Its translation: CASSESHNEQFF.

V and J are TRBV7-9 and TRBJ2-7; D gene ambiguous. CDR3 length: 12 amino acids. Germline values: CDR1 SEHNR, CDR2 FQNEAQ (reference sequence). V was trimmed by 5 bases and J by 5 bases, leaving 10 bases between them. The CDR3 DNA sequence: TGTGCCAGCAGCGAAGACATACACGAGCAGTACTTC. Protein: CASSEDIHEQYF.

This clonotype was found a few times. The CDR3 DNA follows: TGCGCCAGCAGCTTGGACGGCGGCGAGGCAGATACGCAGTATTTT. This gives the protein CASSLDGGEADTQYF. J is TRBJ2-3 and V is TRBV5-1, with unresolved D. Germline CDR1 reads SGHRS; CDR2 reads YFSETQ. This CDR3 region has 15 residues. With 0 bases removed from V and 4 bases from J, the gap between germline ends came to 12 bases.

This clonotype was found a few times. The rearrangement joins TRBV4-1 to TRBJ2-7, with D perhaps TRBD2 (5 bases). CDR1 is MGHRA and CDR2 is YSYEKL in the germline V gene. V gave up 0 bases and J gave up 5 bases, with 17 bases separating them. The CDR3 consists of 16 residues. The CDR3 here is CASSQERRTTRNEQYF. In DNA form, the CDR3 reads TGCGCCAGCAGCCAAGAACGCCGTACCACTAGGAACGAGCAGTACTTC.